One and the same sample provided the 3 T cell receptor beta chains below, sequenced in a study of blood T cell repertoires in COVID-19. Some clones are missing from TCRdb's copy, which holds only in-frame ones; the method was immunoSEQ multiplex PCR. The data hold approximately 130,000 clones, with approximately 71% observed a single time. The specimen was peripheral blood. The receptor set was obtained from a woman aged 65 to 85 with acute or convalescent COVID-19.

This clone showed up just a few times. The DNA of the CDR3 is TGCAGCGTTGTAATAGGACAGATACAACTCGGGGAGCTGTTTTTT. Translating gives CSVVIGQIQLGELFF. The chain employs TRBV29-1 and TRBJ2-2; TRBD1 is a possible D gene (6 bases). From germline, CDR1 is SQVTM and CDR2 ANQGSEA. This CDR3 region has 15 residues. V dropped 4 bases and J dropped 7 bases, with 19 bases sitting between them.

The V and J genes are TRBV9 and TRBJ2-3, with D perhaps TRBD2 (6 bases). V shed 6 bases and J shed 2 bases, with 13 bases lying between them. Germline CDR1 is SGDLS and CDR2 is YYNGEE. CDR3 length: 14 amino acids. CDR3 in amino acids: CASTMRGHTDTQYF. The CDR3 DNA sequence: TGTGCCAGCACCATGCGGGGTCACACAGATACGCAGTATTTT. Full variable domain (outside the CDR3, taken from reference TRBV9 and TRBJ2-3): DSGVTQTPKHLITATGQRVTLRCSPRSGDLSVYWYQQSLDQGLQFLIQYYNGEERAKGNILERFSAQQFPDLHSELNLSSLELGDSALYFCASTMRGHTDTQYFGPGTRLTVL.

The J gene is TRBJ2-1, the V gene TRBV7-9, with D maybe TRBD1 (6 bases). Trimming cost V 1 base and J 9 bases, with 19 bases left between them. This CDR3 is 16 amino acids long. Germline lookup yields CDR1 SEHNR and CDR2 FQNEAQ (reference sequence). The CDR3 loop reads CASSLVAGALNVEQFF. The DNA of the CDR3 is TGTGCCAGCAGCTTAGTCGCAGGGGCCCTCAACGTTGAGCAGTTCTTC.